Listed here are 23 T cell receptor beta chains from one sample, sequenced in a study of blood T cell repertoires in COVID-19 (dated by TCRdb to the early 2020s). Libraries were constructed by the immunoSEQ multiplex PCR assay. Entries here come from immuneACCESS through TCRdb and include only in-frame sequences with V and J called. Some clones fail to appear in such tables; in the studies checked, an unresolved V gene covers under half of the shortfall, and the cause of the remainder is unknown. This sample is represented by around 420,000 clones; 88% of them were singletons. Over 2% of the sample lies in the top ten. The sequencing sample was made of PBMCs or T cells enriched from blood (not recorded which). These receptors all come from a woman aged 40 to 50 with acute COVID-19.

The chain uses TRBV5-1 and TRBJ2-7; maybe TRBD1 (5 bases). The CDR3 is made up of 15 amino acids. V lost 1 base and J 0 bases, leaving 11 bases between the germline ends. Germline V gene sequence: CDR1 SGHRS, CDR2 YFSETQ. CDR3 nucleotide sequence: TGCGCCAGCAGCTTGCCCGGAACAGGCTCCTACGAGCAGTACTTC. This translates into CASSLPGTGSYEQYF.

V and J are TRBV12-5 and TRBJ1-2; weak D call: TRBD1 (5 bases). The ends were cut back, 0 bases at V and 4 bases at J, with 9 bases in the middle. Per germline, CDR1 LGHNT and CDR2 FRNRAP. The CDR3 loop spans 14 amino acids. CDR3 nucleotide sequence: TGTGCTAGTGGTTTGGTATCAGGGCTCTATGGCTACACCTTC. This encodes CASGLVSGLYGYTF.

As DNA, the CDR3 is TGTGCCTGGAGCCCTGACAGGGCGGAGACCCAGTACTTC. Amino acids: CAWSPDRAETQYF. This rearrangement joins TRBV30 to TRBJ2-5, with TRBD1 identical over 7 bases. CDR3 length: 13 amino acids. Germline trimming cut 3 bases from V and 5 bases from J; bases unmatched to any gene: 6. From germline, CDR1 is GTSNPN and CDR2 SVGIG (reference sequence).

This clone was counted a single time. This chain links TRBV3-1 (or the pseudogene TRBV3-2) with TRBJ2-3, with D perhaps TRBD1 (5 bases). Germline V gene data show CDR1 as LGHDT and CDR2 as YNNKEL (reference sequence). The CDR3 contains 14 residues. The V and J ends lost 4 bases and 6 bases respectively, with 14 bases between them. Here the CDR3 reads CASSPGIGPDTQYF. The DNA for the CDR3 is TGTGCCAGCAGCCCAGGGATTGGGCCGGATACGCAGTATTTT.

The chain uses TRBV4-1 and TRBJ2-2, with D possibly matching TRBD2 (5 bases). This CDR3 has 15 amino acids. Trimming stripped 0 bases from V and 6 bases from J, with 11 bases between. CDR1 and CDR2 from the germline V gene are MGHRA and YSYEKL. This chain's CDR3 is CASSQDIRGPGELFF. The DNA of the CDR3 is TGCGCCAGCAGCCAAGATATAAGAGGGCCCGGGGAGCTGTTTTTT.

The chain carries TRBV19 and TRBJ1-1; 8 nucleotides agree with TRBD1. After removal of 3 bases from V and 1 base from J, the junction contained 7 bases not matched to a gene. In germline, CDR1 is LNHDA, CDR2 SQIVND (reference sequence). CDR3 length equals 16 residues. The CDR3 nucleotides are TGTGCCAGTAGTATTGGACAGGGAACGACGAACACTGAAGCTTTCTTT. This codes for CASSIGQGTTNTEAFF.

The chain is built from TRBV5-1 and TRBJ2-1, with TRBD1 matching 9 bases. The CDR3 totals 15 residues. The ends lost 0 bases at V and 7 bases at J; junction bases unmatched: 5. Per germline, CDR1 SGHRS and CDR2 YFSETQ. The CDR3 loop is CASSLETGGKNEQFF. CDR3 nucleotides: TGCGCCAGCAGCTTGGAAACAGGGGGCAAAAATGAGCAGTTCTTC.

The V call is TRBV3-1 (or the pseudogene TRBV3-2), the J call TRBJ1-2; D may be TRBD1 (6 bases). The CDR3 loop spans 14 amino acids. V was trimmed by 1 base and J by 5 bases, leaving 11 bases between them. CDR1 and CDR2 from the germline V gene are LGHDT and YNNKEL (reference sequence). The CDR3 nucleotides are TGTGCCAGCAGCCAAGTCGCAGGGGCATATGGCTACACCTTC. The encoded protein is CASSQVAGAYGYTF.

The chain couples TRBV19 to TRBJ1-6; 10 positions match TRBD1. This CDR3 spans 13 amino acids. The germline V gene has CDR1 LNHDA and CDR2 SQIVND (reference sequence). V shed 8 bases, J shed 6 bases, and the junction held 1 base outside the gene matches. CDR3 sequence (DNA): TGTGCCAGTCGGACAGGGGGTAATTCACCCCTCCACTTT. Translation gives CASRTGGNSPLHF.

This rearrangement joins TRBV18 to TRBJ2-2; 10 nucleotides match TRBD2. V gave up 1 base and J gave up 2 bases; unmatched junction bases: 1. CDR1 is KGHSH and CDR2 is LQKENI in the germline V gene. The CDR3 contains 16 residues. CDR3 sequence: CASSPLAGGNTGELFF. The CDR3 coding sequence is TGTGCCAGCTCACCACTAGCGGGGGGCAACACCGGGGAGCTGTTTTTT.

This clone has only one observation. The conserved closing phenylalanine or tryptophan is absent in this CDR3, likely reflecting a read error. The V call is TRBV6-6, the J call TRBJ1-5, with 10 positions matching TRBD1. The DNA end favors TRBJ1-6, so the J call may be wrong. This CDR3 region has 12 residues. Looked up from germline, CDR1 is MNHNY and CDR2 is SVGAGI (reference sequence). CDR3 protein: CASRPGQGALHL. DNA of the CDR3: TGTGCCAGCAGGCCAGGACAGGGGGCCCTCCACCTT.

V gene TRBV10-2 combines with J gene TRBJ1-1; D possibly corresponds to TRBD1 (5 bases). Trimming stripped 2 bases from V and 8 bases from J, with 15 bases between. The CDR3 loop spans 14 amino acids. Germline V CDR1 and CDR2: WSHSY, SAAADI. The CDR3 region has the DNA TGCGCCAGCAGTGAGGGACAACGAACTGGAGAAGCTTTCTTT. This gives the protein CASSEGQRTGEAFF.

V gene TRBV6-6 combines with J gene TRBJ1-1; D is unclear. The V end lost 2 bases, the J end lost 7 bases, and 11 bases lay between the germline ends. CDR1 and CDR2 from the germline V gene are MNHNY and SVGAGI (reference sequence). This CDR3 has 13 amino acids. CDR3 bases: TGTGCCAGCAGTTACCCCCCCGTAGATGAAGCTTTCTTT. It translates to CASSYPPVDEAFF.

This rearrangement joins TRBV30 to TRBJ1-4; D remains unclear. The V end was cut by 2 bases, the J end by 6 bases, with 10 bases between. Germline values: CDR1 GTSNPN, CDR2 SVGIG (reference sequence). This CDR3 is 13 amino acids long. DNA for the CDR3: TGTGCCTGGAGTAGCTTGGTCCATGAAAAACTGTTTTTT. Its translation is CAWSSLVHEKLFF.

This clone showed up just a few times. V and J are TRBV20-1 and TRBJ1-2, with no clear D. Germline CDR1 is DFQATT and CDR2 is SNEGSKA (reference sequence). Trimming shortened V by 3 bases and J by 14 bases, and 16 bases separated the two germline ends. The CDR3 has 11 amino acids. CDR3 nucleotide sequence: TGCAGTGCTAGCGCAGAGGGCAGGCGGACCTTC. It codes for CSASAEGRRTF.

The chain joins TRBV3-1 (or the pseudogene TRBV3-2) to TRBJ1-5; possible D gene TRBD1, 5 bases. There are 15 residues in the CDR3. V was trimmed by 0 bases and J by 11 bases, leaving 17 bases between them. Germline V gene sequence: CDR1 LGHDT, CDR2 YNNKEL (reference sequence). DNA for the CDR3: TGTGCCAGCAGCCAAGATCTGGGACTTCCTTTGACCCAGCATTTT. It specifies CASSQDLGLPLTQHF.

The chain carries TRBV5-5 and TRBJ2-7; 9 nucleotides agree with TRBD1. The germline CDR1 and CDR2 sequences are SGHKS and YYEKEE (reference sequence). This CDR3 has 15 residues. The V gene end was trimmed by 3 bases and the J gene end by 3 bases; junction bases not matched to a gene: 7. The CDR3 bases are TGTGCCAGCAGCTCGACCGGGACAGGGCTCTACGAGCAGTACTTC. Translating it yields CASSSTGTGLYEQYF.

This chain uses TRBV5-1 with TRBJ1-1, with 7 bases aligning to TRBD1. The CDR3 length is 15 residues. Germline values: CDR1 SGHRS, CDR2 YFSETQ. V lost 7 bases to trimming and J lost 0 bases; unmatched junction nucleotides: 9. The CDR3 DNA reads as TGCGCCAGCTTAGCCGGGACAGACCTGAACACTGAAGCTTTCTTT. It translates to CASLAGTDLNTEAFF.

In its sample, this clone was seen once. This chain links TRBV25-1 with TRBJ2-5; TRBD2 aligns across 12 bases. This CDR3 is 16 amino acids long. Germline CDR1 is MGHDK and CDR2 is SYGVNS. With 1 base clipped from V and 4 bases from J, the junction kept 4 bases outside the gene matches. Here the CDR3 DNA reads TGTGCCAGCAGTGAATGGGGACTAGCGGGTATAGAGACCCAGTACTTC. It encodes CASSEWGLAGIETQYF.

This clone has only one observation. The chain carries TRBV12-3 or TRBV12-4 and TRBJ1-2; tentative D call: TRBD1 (5 bases). Trimming took 6 bases from V and 7 from J, leaving 9 bases between them. This CDR3 is 11 amino acids long. This CDR3 reads CASSRGSGYTF. In DNA form, the CDR3 reads TGTGCCAGCAGCCGGGGGAGTGGCTACACCTTC.

The rearrangement uses TRBV5-5 and TRBJ2-1; 12 positions match TRBD2. The germline V gene encodes CDR1 SGHKS and CDR2 YYEKEE (reference sequence). CDR3 length equals 15 residues. The junction had 5 bases not matched to a gene; V was cut back by 3 bases and J by 7 bases. CDR3 in DNA: TGTGCCAGCAGCTGGGCTAGCGGGGGGGCAAATGAGCAGTTCTTC. It yields the protein CASSWASGGANEQFF. The variable domain in full, completed from reference TRBV5-5 and TRBJ2-1, reads DAGVTQSPTHLIKTRGQQVTLRCSPISGHKSVSWYQQVLGQGPQFIFQYYEKEERGRGNFPDRFSARQFPNYSSELNVNALLLGDSALYLCASSWASGGANEQFFGPGTRLTVL.

The CDR3 here is CASTSGQLLNEKLFF. DNA for the CDR3: TGTGCCAGCACCAGTGGACAGCTCCTGAATGAAAAACTGTTTTTT. This sequence joins TRBV6-5 and TRBJ1-4; D perhaps matches TRBD1 (6 bases). This CDR3 is built from 15 residues. V dropped 7 bases and J dropped 5 bases, with 17 bases sitting between them. CDR1 is MNHEY and CDR2 is SVGAGI in the germline V gene.

V is TRBV12-3 or TRBV12-4 and J is TRBJ1-1; D call uncertain. The length of the CDR3 is 12 residues. V shed 2 bases and J shed 5 bases, with 6 bases lying between them. The CDR3 region is CASSLQSTEAFF. In nucleotides, the CDR3 is TGTGCCAGCAGTTTACAGTCTACTGAAGCTTTCTTT.